These T cell receptor beta chains were read from a single sample in a study of T cell changes during pregnancy in multiple sclerosis. Sequencing was performed with immunoSEQ multiplex PCR; in TCRdb, only in-frame clones are kept and a portion is missing. The table records about 56,000 clones, approximately 91% of them present only once. This material consisted of CD4+ T cells from peripheral blood mononuclear cells, taken in the third trimester of pregnancy. Receptors were obtained from a female donor with multiple sclerosis, enrolled in a pregnancy study. The CDR3 runs from the conserved cysteine through the conserved F or W. Fields, in order: J gene, V gene, CDR3 length, CDR3 protein.

TRBJ2-2 | TRBV10-3 | 14 | CAISRGLNTGELFF
TRBJ2-5 | TRBV11-3 | 14 | CASSLLGDEETQYF
TRBJ2-1 | TRBV27 | 16 | CASSLLSGQGFNEQFF
TRBJ2-1 | TRBV7-9 | 14 | CASSSTSGYNEQFF
TRBJ2-7 | TRBV5-4 | 14 | CASSSRDRGYEQYF
TRBJ1-4 | TRBV5-4 | 15 | CASSVGQGLNEKLFF
TRBJ1-2 | TRBV7-2 | 14 | CASSLGGGTYGYTF
TRBJ1-4 | TRBV11-2 | 19 | CASSLFAGGVVETNEKLFF
TRBJ1-1 | TRBV30 | 15 | CAWSPPGTLNTEAFF
TRBJ1-4 | TRBV21-1 | 20 | CASSPNSIADRAVANEKLFF
TRBJ2-1 | TRBV27 | 14 | CASSTGDSYNEQFF
TRBJ1-5 | TRBV5-1 | 13 | CASSLERGQPQHF
TRBJ2-7 | TRBV27 | 15 | CASSLFSGNTYEQYF
TRBJ1-2 | TRBV5-1 | 11 | CASSLDALPTF
TRBJ2-7 | TRBV19 | 16 | CASSIFLGTGDYEQYF
TRBJ1-1 | TRBV14 | 14 | CASSHGGRNTEAFF
TRBJ2-7 | TRBV7-2 | 15 | CASSFVAGGGYEQYF
TRBJ2-7 | TRBV20-1 | 11 | CSAPPTSEQYF
TRBJ1-1 | TRBV18 | 13 | CASSPAGNTEAFF
TRBJ1-5 | TRBV29-1 | 11 | CSVESGQPQHF
TRBJ2-2 | TRBV2 | 17 | CASNEMQLRINTGELFF
TRBJ2-7 | TRBV25-1 | 15 | CASSEEGSGRGEQYF
TRBJ2-1 | TRBV6-5 | 16 | CASSYLGGGGPNEQFF
TRBJ2-7 | TRBV27 | 15 | CASSPIGQGIYEQYF
TRBJ1-1 | TRBV4-1 | 16 | CASSQVAGTGNTEAFF
TRBJ2-5 | TRBV4-2 | 17 | CASSQGPPGQGVNPQYF
TRBJ1-3 | TRBV6-1 | 14 | CASSERSPGNTIYF
TRBJ2-1 | TRBV6-6 | 14 | CASSYSRVYNEQFF
TRBJ2-7 | TRBV5-1 | 14 | CASTPGLEDYEQYF
TRBJ2-2 | TRBV5-1 | 16 | CASSLVGGLNTGELFF
TRBJ2-3 | TRBV5-1 | 17 | CASSSDTSGGRTDTQYF
TRBJ2-7 | TRBV5-4 | 16 | CASTNTAGTGVTEQYF
TRBJ1-4 | TRBV5-5 | 15 | CASSPIGADNEKLFF
TRBJ2-7 | TRBV6-5 | 16 | CASSYPSGGSSYEQYF
TRBJ1-2 | TRBV5-6 | 14 | CASSYGDTNYGYTF
TRBJ2-2 | TRBV5-1 | 17 | CASSLKTPNLNTGELFF
TRBJ1-2 | TRBV6-5 | 12 | CASSWAGYGYTF
TRBJ1-5 | TRBV27 | 14 | CASSWGRFNQPQHF
TRBJ2-3 | TRBV5-1 | 18 | CASSLAISGADYTDTQYF
TRBJ2-5 | TRBV7-2 | 15 | CASSGVERGQETQYF
TRBJ1-5 | TRBV2 | 15 | CASSEGRTVNQPQHF
TRBJ1-5 | TRBV7-9 | 16 | CASSPDGGYSNQPQHF
TRBJ1-6 | TRBV7-9 | 15 | CASTHETIYNSPLHF
TRBJ2-7 | TRBV5-6 | 14 | CASSLQSGGKREYF
TRBJ2-5 | TRBV19 | 14 | CASSPHEYQETQYF
TRBJ2-7 | TRBV5-1 | 13 | CASSLRWGDEQYF
TRBJ2-2 | TRBV4-2 | 17 | CASSQDRVGGADGELFF
TRBJ2-3 | TRBV9 | 16 | CASSVGASGGADTQYF
TRBJ2-3 | TRBV6-5 | 14 | CASRWGQSTDTQYF
TRBJ2-1 | TRBV4-2 | 18 | CASSQESVTAGSYNEQFF
TRBJ2-1 | TRBV7-9 | 12 | CAIRGEYNEQFF
TRBJ2-1 | TRBV10-1 | 12 | CASGDIYNEQFF
TRBJ1-2 | TRBV7-8 | 17 | CASSPPRTRQPYYGYTF